This TCR beta chain was documented in a study of long-term antiretroviral therapy in people with HIV. Study-wide results and caveats: No data on ART adherence, viral resistance or therapy changes. An increase in diversity followed ART, yet levels stayed below transplant donor controls.

Samples held about 1-11 million cryopreserved PBMC before DNA extraction. Sequencing used immunoSEQ v3.0 at survey level. Only in-frame clones appear in the TCRdb table, and some are missing; sequencing was by immunoSEQ multiplex PCR. This sample yields roughly 33,000 clones, of which around 97% are seen a single time; roughly 2.9% belongs to the top ten. With regard to this clone: What it binds is unknown.

Sample: unsorted PBMCs, taken 6.9 years after starting antiretroviral therapy. The source of this sequence is a man aged 30-40 years with HIV.

CDR3 in DNA: TGCGCCAGCAGCTTGGAGGGACTAGCGGGAGTGGATGAGCAGTTCTTC. It translates to CASSLEGLAGVDEQFF. The chain is built from TRBV5-1 and TRBJ2-1, with 14 bases lining up with TRBD2. The J segment lost 8 bases and the V segment lost 0 bases, leaving 4 bases of the junction unmatched. The CDR3 is 16 residues long. Germline CDR1 and CDR2: SGHRS and YFSETQ.